Below, 27 T cell receptor beta chains from the same sample are listed, as sequenced in a study of beta chain features in type 1 diabetes (dated by TCRdb to the late 2010s). Broader findings and caveats from the paper: Type 1 diabetes patients showed a moderate but significant shortening of TCRB CDR3 length in all four CD4+ subsets.

The antigens for these receptors are not known. Receptor libraries were prepared by the immunoSEQ multiplex PCR assay. The High Capacity cDNA Reverse Transcription Kit was used to reverse transcribe all of the isolated RNA, meaning that expressed TCRB transcripts were what got sequenced. Held by TCRdb, this immuneACCESS table contains in-frame sequences only and omits some clones. Under half of the omission traces to an unresolved V gene where checked; the cause of the rest is unknown. The sample records more than 100,000 clones, roughly 28% of which are singletons. The ten most abundant clones make up 0.5% to 0.55% of the sample. The sample was central memory CD4+ T cells from blood. The receptors stem from a woman aged 18 to 35 with type 1 diabetes.

In this sample, this clone turned up many times. V and J are TRBV2 and TRBJ2-5, with D possibly TRBD2 on 5 matching bases. From germline, CDR1 is SNHLY and CDR2 FYNNEI. V was trimmed by 7 bases and J by 4 bases, leaving 7 bases between them. The CDR3 has 11 amino acids. The CDR3: CASTRGETQYF. DNA of the CDR3: TGTGCCAGCACCCGGGGAGAGACCCAGTACTTC.

This clone was detected a few times. V and J are TRBV19 and TRBJ2-5; TRBD1 agrees at 8 bases. Germline V gene lookup returns CDR1 LNHDA and CDR2 SQIVND (reference sequence). V lost 5 bases, J lost 4 bases, and 3 bases stayed unmatched. The length of the CDR3 is 13 residues. The CDR3 sequence is CASSFDRGETQYF. DNA of the CDR3: TGTGCCAGTAGTTTCGACAGGGGAGAGACCCAGTACTTC.

The V call is TRBV18, the J call TRBJ2-1; tentatively, D is TRBD1 (6 bases). The CDR3 spans 16 residues. The ends were cut back, 3 bases at V and 2 bases at J, with 14 bases in the middle. Germline-derived CDR1 and CDR2 are KGHSH and LQKENI. The CDR3 nucleotides are TGTGCCAGCTCACCTCTCGAGTCAGGGGCCTACAATGAGCAGTTCTTC. It specifies CASSPLESGAYNEQFF.

The chain has TRBV28 and TRBJ2-7; TRBD1 matches at 12 bases. Germline CDR1 reads MDHEN; CDR2 reads SYDVKM. This CDR3 has 14 amino acids. V lost 7 bases, J lost 6 bases, and 7 bases stayed unmatched. CDR3 amino acids: CASNTGTGGFEQYF. CDR3 nucleotide sequence: TGTGCCAGCAACACGGGGACAGGGGGCTTCGAGCAGTACTTC. Looking up the rest from reference TRBV28 and TRBJ2-7 gives the full variable domain: DVKVTQSSRYLVKRTGEKVFLECVQDMDHENMFWYRQDPGLGLRLIYFSYDVKMKEKGDIPEGYSVSREKKERFSLILESASTNQTSMYLCASNTGTGGFEQYFGPGTRLTVT.

This clone was found a few times. This chain joins TRBV2 and TRBJ2-1; 13 nucleotides align to TRBD2. In germline, CDR1 is SNHLY, CDR2 FYNNEI. The CDR3 consists of 16 residues. The trim removed 6 bases at V and 6 bases at J, leaving 8 bases unmatched. CDR3 in amino acids: CASSNPGTSGTNEQFF. The CDR3 DNA is TGTGCCAGCAGCAACCCCGGGACTAGCGGGACCAATGAGCAGTTCTTC.

The J gene is TRBJ2-5, the V gene TRBV5-1, with D possibly being TRBD1 (6 bases). CDR1 is SGHRS and CDR2 is YFSETQ in the germline V gene. CDR3 length equals 15 residues. Trimming left V 2 bases short and J 4 bases short, with 15 bases between. DNA of the CDR3: TGCGCCAGCAGCTTTGGTCCAGGGGAGTCAGAGACCCAGTACTTC. Protein product: CASSFGPGESETQYF.

This clone was observed a single time. This chain's CDR3 is CASSKPWTERERGNNEQFF. The CDR3 DNA reads as TGTGCCAGCAGCAAACCGTGGACAGAGCGGGAGAGGGGCAACAATGAGCAGTTCTTC. This chain joins TRBV21-1 and TRBJ2-1; the DNA was not compared with TRBD2, the D call given in the table. TRBV21-1 is classified as a pseudogene. The CDR3 is 19 residues long.

V gene TRBV28 combines with J gene TRBJ1-4, with a possible D match to TRBD1 (6 bases). This CDR3 contains 11 residues. CDR1 is MDHEN and CDR2 is SYDVKM in the germline V gene. The CDR3 reads CAIGGEGKLFF. CDR3 DNA sequence: TGTGCGATAGGGGGAGAGGGAAAACTGTTTTTT.

The V call is TRBV5-1, the J call TRBJ1-4; 9 bases line up with TRBD1. The CDR3 runs 15 residues. Germline V CDR1 and CDR2: SGHRS, YFSETQ. V lost 4 bases, J lost 8 bases, and 9 bases stayed unmatched. CDR3 sequence reads: CASSQEQGALEKLFF. The CDR3 DNA sequence: TGCGCCAGCAGCCAGGAACAGGGGGCGTTGGAAAAACTGTTTTTT.

The chain links TRBV5-6 to TRBJ2-2; D is unclear. Germline V gene lookup returns CDR1 SGHDT and CDR2 YYEEEE. This CDR3 spans 15 amino acids. Trimming pared 0 bases from V and 6 bases from J, leaving 12 bases between. The CDR3 is CASSLGVEQAGELFF. As DNA, the CDR3 is TGTGCCAGCAGCTTGGGCGTGGAGCAAGCCGGGGAGCTGTTTTTT.

This clone was counted only a few times. The V and J genes are TRBV29-1 and TRBJ1-1; unclear D gene. This CDR3 has 12 residues. Germline CDR1 is SQVTM and CDR2 is ANQGSEA. Between the trimmed V and J ends, which lost 7 bases and 3 bases, there was a span of 12 bases. The CDR3 coding sequence is TGCAGCGCTATACGGGAGTACACTGAAGCTTTCTTT. Translation: CSAIREYTEAFF.

CDR3 loop: CASSVQVNTEAFF. Written as DNA, the CDR3 is TGTGCCAGCAGCGTACAGGTGAACACTGAAGCTTTCTTT. The rearrangement links TRBV9 to TRBJ1-1; unclear D gene. This CDR3 has 13 amino acids. With 1 base removed from V and 0 bases from J, the gap between germline ends came to 4 bases. CDR1 SGDLS and CDR2 YYNGEE come from the germline V gene.

This chain uses TRBV7-9 with TRBJ1-4; 7 bases are shared with TRBD1. J lost 8 bases, V lost 2 bases, and 11 bases had no gene match. From germline, CDR1 is SEHNR and CDR2 FQNEAQ (reference sequence). This CDR3 has 16 residues. The CDR3 sequence is CASSLSPDRETEKLFF. The CDR3 region has the DNA TGTGCCAGCAGCTTATCCCCAGACAGGGAAACCGAAAAACTGTTTTTT.

J is TRBJ1-2 and V is TRBV18; D is unclear. Germline assignment: CDR1 KGHSH and CDR2 LQKENI. The CDR3 totals 13 residues. Deletions cut 3 bases from V and 8 bases from J, with 13 bases between. This CDR3 reads CASSPSSSKGYTF. The CDR3 DNA is TGTGCCAGCTCACCGTCCAGTTCGAAGGGCTACACCTTC. Combining the CDR3 with reference TRBV18 and TRBJ1-2 gives the whole variable domain NAGVMQNPRHLVRRRGQEARLRCSPMKGHSHVYWYRQLPEEGLKFMVYLQKENIIDESGMPKERFSAEFPKEGPSILRIQQVVRGDSAAYFCASSPSSSKGYTFGSGTRLTVV.

V is TRBV19 and J is TRBJ2-3, with D hard to call. Germline CDR1 and CDR2: LNHDA and SQIVND (reference sequence). The CDR3 runs to 16 residues. The V and J ends lost 5 bases and 3 bases respectively, with 18 bases between them. The CDR3 DNA reads TGTGCCAGTAGTCCCCTCCTGGAGAGTGGGACAGATACGCAGTATTTT. This codes for CASSPLLESGTDTQYF.

This clone turned up a few times. This rearrangement joins TRBV7-3 to TRBJ2-5; TRBD2 aligns across 8 bases. This CDR3 contains 15 residues. CDR1 is SGHTA and CDR2 is FQGTGA in the germline V gene. The V segment lost 3 bases and the J segment 9 bases; nucleotides outside the gene matches: 12. DNA of the CDR3: TGTGCCAGCAGCTTTTCTTCGGGAGGGCTTAGTCCCCAGTACTTC. Translation: CASSFSSGGLSPQYF.

As concerns this clone: The same CDR3 also results from other DNA sequences found in this sample. In nucleotides, the CDR3 is TGTGCCAGCACGACAGGCCCCAATGAGCAGTTCTTC. The encoded protein is CASTTGPNEQFF. The genes are TRBV19 and TRBJ2-1; tentatively, D is TRBD1 (6 bases). This CDR3 contains 12 residues. Deletions cut 9 bases from V and 6 bases from J, with 12 bases between. The germline gives CDR1 LNHDA, CDR2 SQIVND (reference sequence).

This rearrangement joins TRBV7-9 to TRBJ2-3; TRBD1 matches at 10 bases. This CDR3 contains 17 residues. The V and J ends lost 3 bases and 1 base, in that order; junction bases with no gene match: 7. Looked up from germline, CDR1 is SEHNR and CDR2 is FQNEAQ (reference sequence). The CDR3 reads CASSFGTGVGGTDTQYF. The CDR3 DNA sequence: TGTGCCAGCAGCTTCGGGACAGGGGTTGGGGGCACAGATACGCAGTATTTT.

This chain joins TRBV11-3 and TRBJ2-7; 9 bases align to TRBD1. Germline CDR1 SGHNT, CDR2 YENEEA. Germline trimming cut 5 bases from V and 7 bases from J; bases unmatched to any gene: 3. CDR3 length: 12 residues. CDR3 protein: CASSPGTGEQYV. Written as DNA, the CDR3 is TGTGCCAGCAGCCCCGGGACAGGGGAGCAGTACGTC.

The chain recombines TRBV18 with TRBJ2-6, with 13 positions matching TRBD2. Germline CDR1 and CDR2: KGHSH and LQKENI. The trim removed 3 bases at V and 2 bases at J, leaving 1 base unmatched. CDR3 length: 17 amino acids. The CDR3 DNA follows: TGTGCCAGCTCACCGGGGACTAGCGGGACTGGGGCCAACGTCCTGACTTTC. This sequence encodes CASSPGTSGTGANVLTF.

V gene TRBV19 combines with J gene TRBJ1-5; 7 bases align to TRBD1. The CDR3 extends over 15 amino acids. After removal of 3 bases from V and 7 bases from J, the junction contained 9 bases not matched to a gene. Germline V gene data show CDR1 as LNHDA and CDR2 as SQIVND (reference sequence). The CDR3 protein is CASSMGRDSVQPQHF. CDR3 in DNA: TGTGCCAGTAGTATGGGCCGGGACAGTGTGCAGCCCCAGCATTTT.

The chain carries TRBV30 and TRBJ1-1, with D unresolved. V gave up 0 bases and J gave up 7 bases, with 6 bases separating them. Germline values: CDR1 GTSNPN, CDR2 SVGIG (reference sequence). CDR3 size: 11 residues. The CDR3: CAWSVRIEAFF. CDR3 nucleotide sequence: TGTGCCTGGAGTGTGAGAATTGAAGCTTTCTTT.

The CDR3 spells CASTGTANEKLFF. CDR3 DNA sequence: TGTGCCAGTACCGGGACAGCTAATGAAAAACTGTTTTTT. The chain recombines TRBV2 with TRBJ1-4; 7 nucleotides align to TRBD1. The CDR3 contains 13 residues. The V gene's germline CDR1 is SNHLY and CDR2 FYNNEI. J gave up 3 bases and V 9 bases, and 4 bases lay outside the gene matches.

The chain recombines TRBV10-3 with TRBJ1-1; D not resolved. CDR1 is ENHRY and CDR2 is SYGVKD in the germline V gene. Trimming pared 0 bases from V and 0 bases from J, leaving 8 bases between. This CDR3 region has 15 residues. The CDR3 loop is CAISESLTLNTEAFF. The CDR3 coding sequence is TGTGCCATCAGTGAGTCTCTTACTCTGAACACTGAAGCTTTCTTT.

This clone was seen a few times. V and J are TRBV7-2 and TRBJ2-7; 10 bases map to TRBD1. From germline, CDR1 is SGHTA and CDR2 FQGNSA. J gave up 6 bases and V 1 base, and 3 bases lay outside the gene matches. The CDR3 is 14 residues long. The CDR3 reads CASSLGQGAGEQYV. CDR3 in DNA: TGTGCCAGCAGCTTAGGACAGGGGGCTGGCGAGCAGTACGTC.

The chain couples TRBV7-2 to TRBJ2-1, with TRBD2 as a possible D gene (5 bases). From germline, CDR1 is SGHTA and CDR2 FQGNSA. V was clipped by 5 bases and J by 4 bases, with 15 bases between them. The CDR3 runs to 15 residues. Here the CDR3 reads CASSDGWRAYNEQFF. The CDR3 coding sequence is TGTGCCAGCAGCGACGGTTGGCGGGCGTACAATGAGCAGTTCTTC.

This clone was counted between two and nine times. The rearrangement uses TRBV28 and TRBJ2-1; 7 positions match TRBD1. CDR1 and CDR2 from the germline V gene are MDHEN and SYDVKM. V was pared by 6 bases and J by 3 bases, with 8 bases of the junction left unmatched. The CDR3 has 15 amino acids. Here the CDR3 reads CASSPLDRDYNEQFF. The CDR3 coding sequence is TGTGCCAGCAGCCCGCTTGACAGGGACTACAATGAGCAGTTCTTC.